The 18 T cell receptor beta chains reported below all come from one sample, sequenced in a study of T cells in Graves' hyperthyroidism and ophthalmopathy (dated by TCRdb to the late 2010s). The library was generated by multiplex PCR. The listed sequencing device is Illumina HiSeq 2000. TCR beta CDR3 regions were amplified from RNA transcripts. A first-round RT-PCR of the TCR CDR3 used the HTBI primer set with the Qiagen OneStep RT-PCR kit. TCRdb reanalyzed the raw reads on its own, using fastp at Q25 for trimming and MiXCR for clone calling, and kept in-frame beta chains. Records with the same CDR3 protein are collapsed into one entry carrying the most frequent genes and DNA. The sample profile shows about 640,000 distinct CDR3 sequences; less than 25% of them were found once. Clones ranked in the top ten supply over 30% of the sample. The sequenced material came from blood. The receptors were sampled from a young man with Graves' ophthalmopathy.

This clonotype was picked up a small number of times. The V call is TRBV30, the J call TRBJ2-3; D not resolved. This CDR3 has 14 residues. CDR1 and CDR2 from the germline V gene are GTSNPN and SVGIG (reference sequence). Trimming took off 3 bases at V and 3 bases at J, with 13 bases between the two ends. The CDR3 DNA reads as TGTGCCTGGAGCCTAGGGTTGGGGACAGATACGCAGTATTTT. Translating it yields CAWSLGLGTDTQYF.

This clonotype appeared many times. The chain employs TRBV30 and TRBJ2-3; TRBD2 might be the D (6 bases). Germline CDR1 and CDR2: GTSNPN and SVGIG (reference sequence). This CDR3 contains 15 residues. The V and J ends lost 0 bases and 2 bases respectively, with 12 bases between them. For the CDR3, the DNA is TGTGCCTGGAGTGTGGGGCAGCGGGCCACAGATACGCAGTATTTT. This sequence encodes CAWSVGQRATDTQYF.

This clonotype was recorded a few times. The chain recombines TRBV18 with TRBJ2-7; TRBD1 might be the D (6 bases). V was pared by 4 bases and J by 6 bases, with 22 bases between. Germline CDR1 KGHSH, CDR2 LQKENI. CDR3 size: 16 residues. CDR3 residues: CASSLREQGVKVEQYF. The CDR3 nucleotides are TGTGCCAGCTCACTCCGCGAACAGGGAGTTAAGGTCGAGCAGTACTTC.

This clonotype was seen at least ten times. V and J are TRBV29-1 and TRBJ2-7, with 8 bases matching TRBD1. The trim removed 6 bases at V and 0 bases at J, leaving 10 bases unmatched. CDR1 is SQVTM, CDR2 ANQGSEA, per germline. The CDR3 extends over 15 amino acids. The CDR3 loop reads CSVRSWTGTSYEQYF. DNA for the CDR3: TGCAGCGTCAGGAGTTGGACAGGGACCTCCTACGAGCAGTACTTC.

As to this clonotype: A much larger clone sits a single nucleotide away, making a read error possible. The chain links TRBV6-1 to TRBJ1-1; D gene uncertain. The V gene's germline CDR1 is MNHNS and CDR2 SASEGT. V lost 6 bases and J lost 2, with 10 bases in between. The CDR3 loop spans 13 amino acids. The CDR3 protein is CASRIATNTEAFF. The DNA for the CDR3 is TGTGCCAGCAGGATAGCGACTAACACTGAAGCTTTCTTT.

With respect to this clonotype: A read error may explain this, as a much larger clone is one base away. The chain links TRBV29-1 to TRBJ2-5, with D possibly being TRBD1 or TRBD2 (6 bases each). V lost 1 base to trimming and J lost 7 bases, with 28 bases between them. The V gene's germline CDR1 is SQVTM and CDR2 ANQGSEA. This CDR3 comprises 18 residues. As DNA, the CDR3 is TGCAGCGTTGAAGGCCGAAGGGAGGATCGGGGGCTCAGGGTGACCCAGTACTTC. It specifies CSVEGRREDRGLRVTQYF. The full variable domain, completed using reference TRBV29-1 and TRBJ2-5, is SAVISQKPSRDICQRGTSLTIQCQVDSQVTMMFWYRQQPGQSLTLIATANQGSEATYESGFVIDKFPISRPNLTFSTLTVSNMSPEDSSIYLCSVEGRREDRGLRVTQYFGPGTRLLVL.

This clonotype showed up many times. This sequence joins TRBV12-3 or TRBV12-4 and TRBJ2-1; 7 bases match TRBD2. CDR3 size: 17 residues. V shed 5 bases, J shed 0 bases, and the junction held 10 bases outside the gene matches. The CDR3 bases are TGTGCCAGCAGTCTCGGACTAGTCCAGAGCTCCTACAATGAGCAGTTCTTC. Its protein is CASSLGLVQSSYNEQFF.

This clonotype was picked up many times. The chain links TRBV28 to TRBJ2-5; D is possibly TRBD1 (5 bases). Germline V gene data show CDR1 as MDHEN and CDR2 as SYDVKM. There are 12 residues in the CDR3. The V and J ends lost 7 bases and 3 bases respectively, with 9 bases between them. CDR3: CASTGREETQYF. CDR3 bases: TGTGCCAGCACTGGCAGGGAAGAGACCCAGTACTTC.

This clonotype was counted a few times. The chain carries TRBV6-1 and TRBJ2-7, with TRBD2 as a possible D gene (6 bases). With 6 bases removed from V and 2 bases from J, the gap between germline ends came to 14 bases. The CDR3 totals 14 residues. CDR1 is MNHNS, CDR2 SASEGT, per germline. The CDR3 DNA sequence: TGTGCCAGCAGAGACTGGACTACGACCTACGAGCAGTACTTC. Translated: CASRDWTTTYEQYF.

The chain recombines TRBV20-1 with TRBJ2-7; no firm D call. CDR3 length equals 14 residues. Germline lookup yields CDR1 DFQATT and CDR2 SNEGSKA (reference sequence). V dropped 3 bases and J dropped 5 bases, with 17 bases sitting between them. CDR3 in amino acids: CSASASRPPHEQYF. CDR3 nucleotide sequence: TGCAGTGCTAGTGCTAGTCGGCCCCCCCACGAGCAGTACTTC.

In the case of this clonotype: It may be a read error: a sequence one base away is much more abundant. The CDR3 reads CASSLFPRGYSYEQFF. The CDR3 nucleotides are TGTGCCAGCAGTTTATTTCCCAGGGGATACTCCTACGAGCAGTTCTTC. This sequence joins TRBV12-3 or TRBV12-4 and TRBJ2-7; weak D call: TRBD1 (6 bases). The J call may be mistaken, given a closer DNA end match to TRBJ2-1. The length of the CDR3 is 16 residues.

The chain employs TRBV14 and TRBJ1-1; no definite D call. CDR1 and CDR2 from the germline V gene are SGHDN and FVKESK. The CDR3 has 12 residues. Trimming removed 2 bases at V and 10 bases at J, with 11 bases between. CDR3 DNA: TGTGCCAGCAGCCAATCAGGCCCGGTAGCTTTCTTT. It specifies CASSQSGPVAFF.

This clonotype was seen more than once but under ten times. The gene calls are TRBV19 and TRBJ2-3; the match to TRBD2 covers 10 bases. This CDR3 region has 16 residues. Trimming cost V 3 bases and J 2 bases; bases outside gene matches: 5. In germline, CDR1 is LNHDA, CDR2 SQIVND (reference sequence). CDR3 nucleotide sequence: TGTGCCAGTAGTATCGGGCTAGCGGGAGCCACAGATACGCAGTATTTT. It specifies CASSIGLAGATDTQYF.

The chain carries TRBV4-1 and TRBJ1-4, with 7 bases lining up with TRBD1. V trimming: 2 bases; J trimming: 3 bases; junction bases outside the gene matches: 6. This CDR3 comprises 16 residues. The germline V gene has CDR1 MGHRA and CDR2 YSYEKL. The CDR3 DNA follows: TGCGCCAGCAGCCAAAGACCGGGACAGTCTAATGAAAAACTGTTTTTT. Amino acid sequence: CASSQRPGQSNEKLFF.

Points on this clonotype: This sequence may be a read error, since a much larger clone differs from it by one base. V is TRBV7-2 and J is TRBJ2-1; 15 nucleotides agree with TRBD2. The CDR3 contains 16 residues. CDR1 is SGHTA and CDR2 is FQGNSA in the germline V gene. The CDR3 bases are TGTGCCGGCAGCTTACAGGGGACTAGCGGGAGGAATGAGCAGTTCTTC. Its translation is CAGSLQGTSGRNEQFF.

The chain employs TRBV2 and TRBJ2-1; D gene ambiguous. This CDR3 region has 17 residues. V lost 6 bases, J lost 0 bases, and 18 bases lay in between. Germline assignment: CDR1 SNHLY and CDR2 FYNNEI. The CDR3 loop is CASRIRILRSSYNEQFF. As DNA, the CDR3 is TGTGCCAGCAGGATCAGGATCCTACGGAGCTCCTACAATGAGCAGTTCTTC.

This clonotype occurred many times. The V call is TRBV11-3, the J call TRBJ2-2; D is perhaps TRBD1 (6 bases). This CDR3 comprises 15 residues. Germline loops: CDR1 SGHNT, CDR2 YENEEA. V dropped 5 bases and J dropped 1 base, with 11 bases sitting between them. For the CDR3, the DNA is TGTGCCAGCAGCCAGGGGACGGTGAACACCGGGGAGCTGTTTTTT. Its translation is CASSQGTVNTGELFF.

Points on this clonotype: This may come from a read error, since a much larger clone is one base off. This chain connects TRBV7-9 to TRBJ2-3; TRBD2 aligns across 11 bases. The CDR3 contains 16 residues. The germline CDR1 and CDR2 sequences are SEHNR and FQNEAQ (reference sequence). V was pared by 5 bases and J by 4 bases, with 8 bases of the junction left unmatched. The CDR3 protein is CASSPALAGESDTQYF. CDR3 nucleotides: TGTGCCAGCAGCCCTGCACTAGCGGGAGAATCAGATACGCAGTATTTT.